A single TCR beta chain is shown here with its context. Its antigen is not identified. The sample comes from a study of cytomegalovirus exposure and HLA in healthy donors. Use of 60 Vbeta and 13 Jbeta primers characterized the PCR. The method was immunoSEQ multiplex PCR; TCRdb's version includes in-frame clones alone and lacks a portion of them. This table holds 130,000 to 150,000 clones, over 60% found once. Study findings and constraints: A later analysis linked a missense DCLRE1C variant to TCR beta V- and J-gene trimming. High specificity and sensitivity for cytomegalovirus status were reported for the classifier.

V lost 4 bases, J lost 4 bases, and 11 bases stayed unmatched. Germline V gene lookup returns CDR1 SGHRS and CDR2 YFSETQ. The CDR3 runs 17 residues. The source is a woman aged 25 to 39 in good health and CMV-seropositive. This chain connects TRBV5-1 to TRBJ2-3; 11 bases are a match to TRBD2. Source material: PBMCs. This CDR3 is CASSKLTSGSLPDTQYF. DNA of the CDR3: TGCGCCAGCAGCAAGCTTACTAGCGGGAGTCTTCCAGATACGCAGTATTTT.